This T cell receptor (beta chain) was captured in a study of T cells in Graves' hyperthyroidism and ophthalmopathy. Study observations and caveats: Ophthalmopathy got predicted by the model a median approximately 6.3 months before its onset.

This clonotype was picked up many times. The antigen is undetermined. Diagnoses were made from clinical symptoms, serum measures (thyroxine and TRAb), thyroid ultrasound and orbital computed tomography. Amplification of TCR beta CDR3 regions was performed using RNA transcripts as template. An initial round of RT-PCR targeting the TCR CDR3 relied on the HTBI primer set. TCRdb re-analysed the multiplex PCR reads in MiXCR, keeping a single row per CDR3 protein. The sample includes about 640,000 distinct CDR3 sequences, less than 25% of them seen just once. The specimen sequenced was blood. The TCR comes from a man between 25 and 39 years old with Graves' ophthalmopathy.

The CDR3 nucleotides read TGTGCCAGCATACGAGGGACAGAAATTTTGTTTTACACTGAAGCTTTCTTT. Protein sequence: CASIRGTEILFYTEAFF. The chain employs TRBV28 and TRBJ1-1; 7 bases map to TRBD1. Trimming cost V 7 bases and J 3 bases; bases outside gene matches: 17. The CDR3 contains 17 residues. Looked up from germline, CDR1 is MDHEN and CDR2 is SYDVKM.